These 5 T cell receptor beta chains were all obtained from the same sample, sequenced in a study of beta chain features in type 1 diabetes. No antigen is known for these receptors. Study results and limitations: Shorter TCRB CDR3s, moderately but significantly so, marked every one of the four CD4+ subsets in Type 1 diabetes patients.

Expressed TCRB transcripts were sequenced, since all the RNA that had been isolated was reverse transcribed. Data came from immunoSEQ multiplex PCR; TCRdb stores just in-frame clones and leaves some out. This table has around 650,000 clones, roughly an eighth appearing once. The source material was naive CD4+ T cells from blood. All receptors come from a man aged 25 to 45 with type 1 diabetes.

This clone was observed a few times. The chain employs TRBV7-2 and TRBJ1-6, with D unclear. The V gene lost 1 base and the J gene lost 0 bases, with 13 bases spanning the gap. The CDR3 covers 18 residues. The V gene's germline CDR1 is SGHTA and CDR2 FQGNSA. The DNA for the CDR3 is TGTGCCAGCAGCTTAGGGACTCTTAGGAGCTCCTATAATTCACCCCTCCACTTT. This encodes CASSLGTLRSSYNSPLHF.

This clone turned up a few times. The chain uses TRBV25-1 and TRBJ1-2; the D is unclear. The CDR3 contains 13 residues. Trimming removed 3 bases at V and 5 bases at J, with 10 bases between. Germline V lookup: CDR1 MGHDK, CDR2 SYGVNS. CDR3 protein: CASSDPDGYGYTF. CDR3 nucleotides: TGTGCCAGCAGTGACCCAGATGGGTATGGCTACACCTTC.

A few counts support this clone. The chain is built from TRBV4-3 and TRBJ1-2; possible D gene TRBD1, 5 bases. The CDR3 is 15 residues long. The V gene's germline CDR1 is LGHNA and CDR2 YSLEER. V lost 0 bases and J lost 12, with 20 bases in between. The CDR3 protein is CASSQDPQGQLSDTF. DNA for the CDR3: TGCGCCAGCAGCCAAGATCCCCAGGGCCAACTATCGGACACCTTC.

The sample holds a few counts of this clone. The CDR3 nucleotides read TGCGCCAGCAGCCAAGACGTACTAGCGACGGTAGAGACCCAGTACTTC. Protein product: CASSQDVLATVETQYF. The chain carries TRBV4-1 and TRBJ2-5; 7 bases fit TRBD2. The CDR3 consists of 16 residues. CDR1 is MGHRA and CDR2 is YSYEKL in the germline V gene. Germline trimming cut 0 bases from V and 4 bases from J; bases unmatched to any gene: 8.

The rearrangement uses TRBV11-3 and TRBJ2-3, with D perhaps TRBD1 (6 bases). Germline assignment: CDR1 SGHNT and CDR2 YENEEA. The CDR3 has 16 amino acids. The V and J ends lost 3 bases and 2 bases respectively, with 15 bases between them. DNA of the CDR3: TGTGCCAGCAGCTTCTACCGGGACACAGTCACAGATACGCAGTATTTT. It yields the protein CASSFYRDTVTDTQYF.